The present T cell receptor beta chain was sequenced within a study of T-cell reconstitution after alpha-beta-depleted transplantation in children. This clonotype has ten or more counts. The CDR3 length is 13 residues. The V gene end was trimmed by 4 bases and the J gene end by 9 bases; junction bases not matched to a gene: 8. Germline V lookup: CDR1 DFQATT, CDR2 SNEGSKA (reference sequence). Researchers prepared the TCRbeta library using unique molecular identifiers, the study reports. TCRdb re-analysed the PCR reads in MiXCR, keeping a single row per CDR3 protein. The table has hundreds of thousands of distinct CDR3 sequences, over 15% seen once; the top ten hold approximately 1%.

V and J are TRBV20-1 and TRBJ1-2, with TRBD1 matching over 10 bases. This clonotype originated in a human donor who donated a stem cell graft to a child with acute myeloid leukemia. The sequences come from PBMCs from the stem cell graft donor, collected from the stem cell graft. CDR3 nucleotides: TGCAGTGCTATGACAGGGGGCGGACCGAGCTACACCTTC. Protein sequence: CSAMTGGGPSYTF.